This note documents a single TCR beta chain sequence. It has no known antigen specificity. No base quality values were provided; no much bigger clone lies one nucleotide off. Participants in the prospective study were enrolled through a virtual design, were aged roughly 18 to 100 years, and lived in about two dozen United States geographic areas. In the prospective study, participants were assigned to cohorts based on the clinical history participants reported in a screening survey and a study questionnaire. For ImmuneRACE Cohort 3, a participant was defined as recovered based on two consecutive negative NP/OP PCR tests, clearance by a healthcare professional, or resolution of symptoms. Mobile phlebotomists in the prospective study collected whole blood, serum and a nasopharyngeal or oropharyngeal swab from every participant. Additional blood draws and questionnaires over an approximately two-month period could optionally be provided by prospective study participants. Before DNA extraction, blood samples from the prospective study were shipped at room temperature or frozen.

This specimen comes from a study of blood T cell repertoires in COVID-19 (dated by TCRdb to the early 2020s). Some background on the complete study: Collaborator samples came from the United States, Italy and Spain and covered acute and convalescent phases of COVID-19. The repertoires were released in a freely available public database meant as a resource for research on the immune response to SARS-CoV-2. Where HLA class I and class II types were available, the types were taken from metadata supplied by the sample provider, not from assay-based typing. Sample metadata almost always included a de-identified subject ID, COVID-19 status, age in years and sex. Deeply sampled blood TCRbeta repertoires from subjects exposed to, actively infected with, or recovered from COVID-19 were included in the dataset. The samples were drawn from two sources: the first 160 participants of the ongoing ImmuneRACE study, and fewer than 1,500 subjects contributed by 6 global collaborators. The prospective study material was composed of cDNA or gDNA derived from T cells, B-cell-depleted T cells, or PBMCs. What the authors observed across the whole study: Clinical and demographic metadata were provided uncurated, with the amount varying by source and participant.

The immunoSEQ Assay, a bias-controlled multiplex PCR, was used to amplify TCRbeta CDR3 regions from genomic DNA. As for the authors' bioinformatics: Nucleated cell counts per sample were estimated from amplification of reference gene primers within the assay. Sequence reads were collapsed and filtered to measure the absolute abundance of every unique TCRbeta CDR3 rearrangement. Productive Simpson clonality was computed per sample as the square root of Simpson's diversity index over productive rearrangements. The table was pulled from immuneACCESS by TCRdb, which kept in-frame rearrangements only. Such tables lose some clones; where checked, under half of the loss comes from unresolved V genes, and the rest has no known cause. The V and J calls and clone size were taken over from that table, and D and trimming were inferred from the DNA. For this sample the table gives 200,000 to 250,000 clones, of which 70% to 90% were detected only once. The ten top clones hold approximately 10% of the sample.

V is clipped by 5 bases and J by 4 bases, and the sequence between their germline boundaries is 18 bases long. The CDR3 measures 16 amino acids from cysteine to phenylalanine. This entry keeps only the CDR3 DNA: 48 bases, framed from base 1. CDR1 and CDR2 were assigned from the germline V gene as MDHEN and SYDVKM. The sequenced sample consisted of PBMCs or T cells enriched from blood (not recorded which). The receptor was derived from a man aged 30 to 39 who had recovered from COVID-19. Recombination joined TRBV28 with TRBJ1-5; matching of 5 bases hints at TRBD1 as the D gene. The nucleotides read TGTGCCAGCAGTCCCCTGGGAGGGGCGAAGAATCAGCCCCAGCATTTT. Its coded protein is CASSPLGGAKNQPQHF.